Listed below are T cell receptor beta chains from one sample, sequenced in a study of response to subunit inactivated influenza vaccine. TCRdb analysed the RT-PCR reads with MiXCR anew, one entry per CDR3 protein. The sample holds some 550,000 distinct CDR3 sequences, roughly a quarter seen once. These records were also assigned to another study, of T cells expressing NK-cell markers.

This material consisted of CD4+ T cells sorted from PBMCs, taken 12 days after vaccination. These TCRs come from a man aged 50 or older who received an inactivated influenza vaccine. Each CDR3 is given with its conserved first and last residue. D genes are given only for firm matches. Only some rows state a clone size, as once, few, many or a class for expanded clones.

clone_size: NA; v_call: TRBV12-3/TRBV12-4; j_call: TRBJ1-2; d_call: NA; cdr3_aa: CASSRDSRGGFGGYTF; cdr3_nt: TGTGCCAGCAGTCGGGACTCCCGGGGAGGGTTTGGTGGCTACACCTTC
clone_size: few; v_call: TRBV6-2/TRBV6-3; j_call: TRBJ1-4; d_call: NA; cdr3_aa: CASNAGFEKLFF; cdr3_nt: TGTGCCTCCAACGCGGGATTTGAAAAACTGTTTTTT
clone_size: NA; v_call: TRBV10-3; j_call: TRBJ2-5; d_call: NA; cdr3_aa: CAISENEETQYF; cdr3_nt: TGTGCCATCAGTGAGAATGAAGAGACCCAGTACTTC
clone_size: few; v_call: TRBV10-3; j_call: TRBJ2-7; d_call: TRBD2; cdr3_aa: CAIRERGVVYEQYF; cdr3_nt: TGTGCCATCAGGGAGCGGGGGGTGGTCTACGAGCAGTACTTC
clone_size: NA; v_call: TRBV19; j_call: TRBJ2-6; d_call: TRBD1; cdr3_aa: CASSQMTGTGANVLTF; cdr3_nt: TGTGCCAGTAGTCAGATGACAGGGACTGGGGCCAACGTCCTGACTTTC
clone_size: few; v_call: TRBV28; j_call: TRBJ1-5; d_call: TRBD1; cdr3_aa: CASSYRGGSNQPQHF; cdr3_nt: TGTGCCAGCAGTTACAGGGGTGGTAGCAATCAGCCCCAGCATTTT
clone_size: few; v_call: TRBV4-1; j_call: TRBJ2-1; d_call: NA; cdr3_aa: CASSQGRGLMPYNEQFF; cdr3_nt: TGCGCCAGCAGCCAAGGGAGGGGGTTAATGCCCTACAATGAGCAGTTCTTC
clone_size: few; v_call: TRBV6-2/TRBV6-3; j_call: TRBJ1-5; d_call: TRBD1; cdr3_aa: CASSRPGGSQPQHF; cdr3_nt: TGTGCCAGCAGTCGTCCAGGGGGCTCCCAGCCCCAGCATTTT
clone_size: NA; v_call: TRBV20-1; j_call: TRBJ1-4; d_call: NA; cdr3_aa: CSAPFVGENEKLFF; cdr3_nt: TGCAGTGCTCCGTTCGTGGGAGAGAATGAAAAACTGTTTTTT
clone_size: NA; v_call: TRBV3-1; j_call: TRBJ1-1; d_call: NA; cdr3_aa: CASSQARVNTEAFF; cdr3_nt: TGTGCCAGCAGCCAAGCCAGGGTGAACACTGAAGCTTTCTTT
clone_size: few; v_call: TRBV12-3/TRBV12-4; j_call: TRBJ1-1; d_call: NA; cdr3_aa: CASRHDRNTEAFF; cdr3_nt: TGTGCCAGCAGACATGACAGGAACACTGAAGCTTTCTTT
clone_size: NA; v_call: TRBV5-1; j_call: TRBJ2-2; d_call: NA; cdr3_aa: CASSLEYRATGELFF; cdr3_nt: TGCGCCAGCAGCTTGGAGTACAGGGCAACCGGGGAGCTGTTTTTT
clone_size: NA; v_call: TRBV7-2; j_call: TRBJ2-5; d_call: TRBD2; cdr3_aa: CASNPGLAGETQYF; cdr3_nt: TGTGCCAGCAATCCGGGACTAGCGGGAGAGACCCAGTACTTC
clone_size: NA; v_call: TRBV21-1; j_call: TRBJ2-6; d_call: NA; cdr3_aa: CASSKVCRAGANVLTF; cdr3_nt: TGTGCCAGCAGCAAAGTGTGCAGGGCTGGGGCCAACGTCCTGACTTTC
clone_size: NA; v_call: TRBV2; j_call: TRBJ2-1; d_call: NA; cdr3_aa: CASTVGAGRNNEQFF; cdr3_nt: TGTGCCAGCACGGTGGGAGCGGGCCGCAACAATGAGCAGTTCTTC
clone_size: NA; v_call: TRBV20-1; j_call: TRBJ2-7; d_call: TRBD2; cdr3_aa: CSAQGTSFYPYEQYF; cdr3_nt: TGCAGTGCCCAAGGGACTAGTTTTTACCCCTACGAGCAGTACTTC